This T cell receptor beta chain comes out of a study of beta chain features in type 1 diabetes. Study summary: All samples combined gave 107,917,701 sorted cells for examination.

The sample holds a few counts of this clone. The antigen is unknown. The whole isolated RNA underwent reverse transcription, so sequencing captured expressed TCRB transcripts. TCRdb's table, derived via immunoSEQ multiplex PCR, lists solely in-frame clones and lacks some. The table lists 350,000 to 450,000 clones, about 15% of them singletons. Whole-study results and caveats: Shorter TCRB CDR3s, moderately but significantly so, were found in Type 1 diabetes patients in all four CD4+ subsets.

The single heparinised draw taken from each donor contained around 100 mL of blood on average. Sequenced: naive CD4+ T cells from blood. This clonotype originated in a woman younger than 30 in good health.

CDR3 in DNA: TGTGCCAGCAGCTCCCAGGGGGGCAATGAGCAGTTCTTC. Its protein is CASSSQGGNEQFF. The V gene is TRBV5-4, the J gene TRBJ2-1; TRBD1 is a possible D gene (7 bases). Trimming removed 3 bases from V and 6 bases from J, with 10 bases in between. Germline CDR1 is SGHNT and CDR2 is YYREEE (reference sequence). The CDR3 has 13 amino acids.